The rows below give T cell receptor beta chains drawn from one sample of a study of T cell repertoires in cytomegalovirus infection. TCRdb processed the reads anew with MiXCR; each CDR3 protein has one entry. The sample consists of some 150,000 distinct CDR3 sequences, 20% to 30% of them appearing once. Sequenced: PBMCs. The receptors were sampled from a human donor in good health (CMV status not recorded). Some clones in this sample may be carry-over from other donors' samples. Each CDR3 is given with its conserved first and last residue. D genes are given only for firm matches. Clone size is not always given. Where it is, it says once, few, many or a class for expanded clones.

CDR3: CAISEGTGEEQYF; DNA: TGTGCCATCAGTGAGGGTACAGGGGAAGAGCAGTACTTC; J: TRBJ2-7; length: 13; size: .; V: TRBV10-3; D: TRBD1
CDR3: CASSFSRSEAFF; DNA: TGTGCCAGCAGCTTCTCGCGCTCTGAAGCTTTCTTT; J: TRBJ1-1; length: 12; size: .; V: TRBV7-6; D: .
CDR3: CDSGEGQPNTEAFF; DNA: TGTGACAGCGGGGAGGGACAGCCGAACACTGAAGCTTTCTTT; J: TRBJ1-1; length: 14; size: once; V: TRBV7-4; D: TRBD1
CDR3: CASSQDSYTQYF; DNA: TGTGCCAGCAGCCAGGACAGTTATACGCAGTATTTT; J: TRBJ2-3; length: 12; size: .; V: TRBV7-9; D: .
CDR3: CASSLLPLTDTQYF; DNA: TGTGCCAGCAGTTTGTTACCGCTGACAGATACGCAGTATTTT; J: TRBJ2-3; length: 14; size: .; V: TRBV27; D: .
CDR3: CASSPTGVGNTEAFF; DNA: TGTGCCAGCAGCCCGACAGGGGTGGGGAACACTGAAGCTTTCTTT; J: TRBJ1-1; length: 15; size: few; V: TRBV13; D: TRBD1
CDR3: CSVGNRAAGNTEAFF; DNA: TGCAGCGTTGGGAACAGGGCCGCGGGGAACACTGAAGCTTTCTTT; J: TRBJ1-1; length: 15; size: .; V: TRBV29-1; D: .
CDR3: CASSDLASAKNIQYF; DNA: TGCGCCAGCAGTGATCTGGCGTCGGCCAAAAACATTCAGTACTTC; J: TRBJ2-4; length: 15; size: .; V: TRBV10-2; D: .
CDR3: CASSSRQPNQPQHF; DNA: TGTGCCAGCAGCTCAAGACAGCCCAATCAGCCCCAGCATTTT; J: TRBJ1-5; length: 14; size: .; V: TRBV7-2; D: .
CDR3: CASSERAGTGNQPQHF; DNA: TGTGCCAGCAGTGAAAGGGCCGGGACAGGGAATCAGCCCCAGCATTTT; J: TRBJ1-5; length: 16; size: .; V: TRBV2; D: TRBD1
CDR3: CSARDLAGVNEQFF; DNA: TGCAGTGCTAGGGATCTAGCGGGGGTCAATGAGCAGTTCTTC; J: TRBJ2-1; length: 14; size: .; V: TRBV20-1; D: TRBD2
CDR3: CASIIAPPGDTEAFF; DNA: TGTGCCAGCATCATTGCCCCCCCAGGGGACACTGAAGCTTTCTTT; J: TRBJ1-1; length: 15; size: few; V: TRBV12-3/TRBV12-4; D: .
CDR3: CASSLTNQETQYF; DNA: TGTGCCAGCAGCTTGACGAACCAAGAGACCCAGTACTTC; J: TRBJ2-5; length: 13; size: few; V: TRBV7-3; D: .
CDR3: CASSKGTGSTYNEQFF; DNA: TGTGCCAGCAGTAAAGGGACAGGGTCGACCTACAATGAGCAGTTCTTC; J: TRBJ2-1; length: 16; size: .; V: TRBV12-3/TRBV12-4; D: TRBD1
CDR3: CASSSRRSTDTQYF; DNA: TGTGCCAGCAGTTCCAGGCGGAGCACAGATACGCAGTATTTT; J: TRBJ2-3; length: 14; size: few; V: TRBV12-3/TRBV12-4; D: .
CDR3: CASSLRTGGEYEQYF; DNA: TGTGCCAGCAGCCTCCGGACAGGGGGTGAATACGAGCAGTACTTC; J: TRBJ2-7; length: 15; size: few; V: TRBV7-9; D: TRBD1
CDR3: CASSGISGRAGELFF; DNA: TGTGCCAGCAGTGGGATTAGCGGGAGGGCCGGGGAGCTGTTTTTT; J: TRBJ2-2; length: 15; size: .; V: TRBV27; D: TRBD2
CDR3: CASLPLGQGGEQYF; DNA: TGTGCCAGCCTACCTTTGGGACAGGGTGGGGAGCAGTACTTC; J: TRBJ2-7; length: 14; size: many; V: TRBV7-8; D: TRBD1
CDR3: CASSYNWGEKLFF; DNA: TGTGCCAGCAGTTACAACTGGGGGGAAAAACTGTTTTTT; J: TRBJ1-4; length: 13; size: .; V: TRBV6-5; D: .
CDR3: CASSILGTGNNEQFF; DNA: TGTGCCAGCAGTATACTTGGGACAGGGAACAATGAGCAGTTCTTC; J: TRBJ2-1; length: 15; size: .; V: TRBV7-3; D: TRBD1
CDR3: CSASKTSYEQYF; DNA: TGCAGTGCTAGTAAGACTAGTTACGAGCAGTACTTC; J: TRBJ2-7; length: 12; size: .; V: TRBV20-1; D: .
CDR3: CASSQTSGRADDFVYEQYF; DNA: TGTGCCAGCAGCCAGACTAGCGGGAGGGCCGACGATTTTGTTTACGAGCAGTACTTC; J: TRBJ2-7; length: 19; size: few; V: TRBV6-2/TRBV6-3; D: TRBD2
CDR3: CASSHPGLNSGNTIYF; DNA: TGTGCCAGCAGCCATCCAGGACTAAACTCTGGAAACACCATATATTTT; J: TRBJ1-3; length: 16; size: many; V: TRBV7-9; D: .
CDR3: CATNQGEGAEAFF; DNA: TGTGCCACCAACCAGGGTGAGGGCGCTGAAGCTTTCTTT; J: TRBJ1-1; length: 13; size: few; V: TRBV15; D: .
CDR3: CASSEIRGQGNEKLFF; DNA: TGTGCCAGCAGTGAAATCCGGGGACAGGGAAATGAAAAACTGTTTTTT; J: TRBJ1-4; length: 16; size: .; V: TRBV6-1; D: TRBD1
CDR3: CSASGAGRETQYF; DNA: TGCAGTGCTAGTGGGGCGGGGCGGGAGACCCAGTACTTC; J: TRBJ2-5; length: 13; size: few; V: TRBV20-1; D: .
CDR3: CASSLPGPGTEAFF; DNA: TGTGCCAGCAGCCTACCGGGGCCGGGTACTGAAGCTTTCTTT; J: TRBJ1-1; length: 14; size: many; V: TRBV7-2; D: .
CDR3: CASRLGALGREQFF; DNA: TGTGCCAGCAGATTAGGGGCTCTAGGGCGTGAGCAGTTCTTC; J: TRBJ2-1; length: 14; size: few; V: TRBV7-2; D: .
CDR3: CASSNRGGETQYF; DNA: TGTGCCAGCAGTAACAGGGGAGGGGAGACCCAGTACTTC; J: TRBJ2-5; length: 13; size: .; V: TRBV28; D: .
CDR3: CASSLKGGGDSGNTIYF; DNA: TGTGCCAGCAGCTTAAAAGGAGGGGGTGACTCTGGAAACACCATATATTTT; J: TRBJ1-3; length: 17; size: many; V: TRBV7-6; D: .
CDR3: CASSPDRATYEQYF; DNA: TGTGCCAGCTCACCTGACAGGGCAACCTACGAGCAGTACTTC; J: TRBJ2-7; length: 14; size: .; V: TRBV18; D: TRBD1
CDR3: CASWGDKNIQYF; DNA: TGTGCCAGCTGGGGCGACAAAAACATTCAGTACTTC; J: TRBJ2-4; length: 12; size: many; V: TRBV28; D: .
CDR3: CASSLDSPYEQYF; DNA: TGTGCCAGCAGCTTAGACAGCCCCTACGAGCAGTACTTC; J: TRBJ2-7; length: 13; size: .; V: TRBV7-9; D: .
CDR3: CASSPSQIGGSPLHF; DNA: TGTGCCAGCTCACCGAGTCAAATCGGGGGTTCACCCCTCCACTTT; J: TRBJ1-6; length: 15; size: few; V: TRBV18; D: .
CDR3: CASRPGMPRDEQFF; DNA: TGTGCCAGCAGACCGGGGATGCCCCGGGATGAGCAGTTCTTC; J: TRBJ2-1; length: 14; size: .; V: TRBV2; D: .
CDR3: CASSSTSGGVRGELFF; DNA: TGTGCCAGCAGCTCGACTAGCGGGGGGGTGCGCGGGGAGCTGTTTTTT; J: TRBJ2-2; length: 16; size: many; V: TRBV7-3; D: TRBD2
CDR3: CASTRSGGADTQYF; DNA: TGTGCCAGCACGCGTAGCGGGGGGGCAGATACGCAGTATTTT; J: TRBJ2-3; length: 14; size: few; V: TRBV3-1; D: TRBD2
CDR3: CASSSDRGVLPQHF; DNA: TGTGCCAGCAGTAGCGACAGAGGCGTGCTTCCCCAGCATTTT; J: TRBJ1-5; length: 14; size: many; V: TRBV6-2/TRBV6-3; D: .
CDR3: CASSEENVSLRQFF; DNA: TGTGCCAGCAGTGAAGAGAACGTCTCCCTCCGGCAGTTCTTC; J: TRBJ2-1; length: 14; size: .; V: TRBV2; D: .
CDR3: CATQGASNNEQFF; DNA: TGTGCCACTCAGGGGGCTTCCAACAATGAGCAGTTCTTC; J: TRBJ2-1; length: 13; size: .; V: TRBV27; D: TRBD1
CDR3: CASSFSGGADEQFF; DNA: TGTGCCAGCAGCTTCAGCGGGGGGGCTGATGAGCAGTTCTTC; J: TRBJ2-1; length: 14; size: .; V: TRBV7-3; D: TRBD2
CDR3: CASSSKGLYAFGYTF; DNA: TGTGCCAGCAGTTCCAAGGGACTCTACGCCTTCGGCTACACCTTC; J: TRBJ1-2; length: 15; size: few; V: TRBV28; D: .
CDR3: CASRAVSGNTIYF; DNA: TGTGCCAGCAGAGCGGTCTCTGGAAACACCATATATTTT; J: TRBJ1-3; length: 13; size: .; V: TRBV7-6; D: .
CDR3: CASTSSGVEAFF; DNA: TGTGCCAGCACCTCTTCAGGGGTCGAAGCTTTCTTT; J: TRBJ1-1; length: 12; size: few; V: TRBV7-9; D: .
CDR3: CASSSNLDRNTEAFF; DNA: TGTGCCAGCAGCTCCAACCTAGACAGGAACACTGAAGCTTTCTTT; J: TRBJ1-1; length: 15; size: few; V: TRBV7-6; D: .
CDR3: CASSPSSSSYNEQFF; DNA: TGTGCCAGCAGCCCGTCATCCAGCTCCTACAATGAGCAGTTCTTC; J: TRBJ2-1; length: 15; size: many; V: TRBV7-2; D: .
CDR3: CASSFACWEFSYEQYF; DNA: TGTGCCAGCAGCTTTGCGTGTTGGGAGTTCTCCTACGAGCAGTACTTC; J: TRBJ2-7; length: 16; size: .; V: TRBV7-4; D: .
CDR3: CASSPGRGWGDTQYF; DNA: TGTGCCAGCAGCCCAGGAAGAGGGTGGGGAGATACGCAGTATTTT; J: TRBJ2-3; length: 15; size: .; V: TRBV7-6; D: .
CDR3: CASSQETSGRRAYEQYF; DNA: TGTGCCAGCAGCCAAGAGACTAGCGGGAGGAGGGCCTACGAGCAGTACTTC; J: TRBJ2-7; length: 17; size: few; V: TRBV3-1; D: TRBD2
CDR3: CASSPLTDNEQFF; DNA: TGTGCCAGCAGCCCCCTTACAGACAATGAGCAGTTCTTC; J: TRBJ2-1; length: 13; size: few; V: TRBV7-6; D: .
CDR3: CSARTPEGGRLYGYTF; DNA: TGCAGTGCTAGAACCCCGGAGGGGGGACGACTCTATGGCTACACCTTC; J: TRBJ1-2; length: 16; size: .; V: TRBV20-1; D: .
CDR3: CSARIGSYGFMEAFF; DNA: TGCAGTGCTAGAATTGGATCCTATGGTTTTATGGAAGCTTTCTTT; J: TRBJ1-1; length: 15; size: .; V: TRBV20-1; D: .
CDR3: CASSPYSNQPQHF; DNA: TGTGCCAGCAGCCCCTATAGCAATCAGCCCCAGCATTTT; J: TRBJ1-5; length: 13; size: many; V: TRBV27; D: .
CDR3: CATLGRAGVHNEQFF; DNA: TGTGCCACCCTCGGGCGGGCGGGGGTGCACAATGAGCAGTTCTTC; J: TRBJ2-1; length: 15; size: few; V: TRBV6-2/TRBV6-3; D: TRBD2
CDR3: CASTVREGAYEQYF; DNA: TGCGCCAGCACCGTCCGGGAGGGGGCCTACGAGCAGTACTTC; J: TRBJ2-7; length: 14; size: .; V: TRBV5-1; D: TRBD2